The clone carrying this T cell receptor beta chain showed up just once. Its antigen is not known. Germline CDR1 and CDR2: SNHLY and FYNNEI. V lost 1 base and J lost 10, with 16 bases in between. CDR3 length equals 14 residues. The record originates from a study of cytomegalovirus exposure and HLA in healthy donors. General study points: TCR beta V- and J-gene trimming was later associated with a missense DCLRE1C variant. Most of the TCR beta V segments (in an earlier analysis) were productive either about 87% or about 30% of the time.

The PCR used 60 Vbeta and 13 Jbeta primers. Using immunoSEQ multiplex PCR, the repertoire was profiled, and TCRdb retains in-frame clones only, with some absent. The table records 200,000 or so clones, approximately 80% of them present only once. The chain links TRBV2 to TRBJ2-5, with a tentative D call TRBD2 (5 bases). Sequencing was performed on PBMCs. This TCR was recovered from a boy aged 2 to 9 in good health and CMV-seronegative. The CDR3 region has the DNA TGTGCCAGCAGTGAAGGGCGACCGGCCGGGGACCAGTACTTC. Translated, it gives CASSEGRPAGDQYF.